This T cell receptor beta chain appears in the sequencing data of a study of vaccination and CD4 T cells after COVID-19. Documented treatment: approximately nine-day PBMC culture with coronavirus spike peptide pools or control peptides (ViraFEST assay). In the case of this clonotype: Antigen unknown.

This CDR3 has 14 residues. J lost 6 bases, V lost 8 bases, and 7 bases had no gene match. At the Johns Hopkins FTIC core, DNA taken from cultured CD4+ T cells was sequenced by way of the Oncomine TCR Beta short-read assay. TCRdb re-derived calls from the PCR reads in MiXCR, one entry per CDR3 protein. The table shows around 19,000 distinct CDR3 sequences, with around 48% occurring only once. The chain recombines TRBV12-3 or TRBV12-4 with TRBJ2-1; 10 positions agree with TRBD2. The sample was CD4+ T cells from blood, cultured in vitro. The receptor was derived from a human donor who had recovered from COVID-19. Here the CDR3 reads CASRRSSGSNEQFF. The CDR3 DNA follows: TGTGCCAGCCGGCGGTCTAGCGGGAGCAATGAGCAGTTCTTC.